The clone carrying this T cell receptor beta chain was seen ten or more times. Germline-derived CDR1 and CDR2 are LGHDT and YNNKEL (reference sequence). This CDR3 has 16 residues. The V segment lost 8 bases and the J segment 2 bases; nucleotides outside the gene matches: 10. Regarding time point: sample taken at primary tumor resection. The sample comes from a study of spatial heterogeneity in lung cancer. TCRdb independently ran MiXCR on the 5' RACE reads; one entry per CDR3 protein. Of 20,000 to 25,000 distinct CDR3 sequences listed, approximately 4.6% are singletons. The sequence was obtained from a male donor with early-stage non-small cell lung cancer. This chain joins TRBV3-1 and TRBJ1-3; the match to TRBD1 covers 9 bases. Sequenced material: PBMCs, taken at surgery. CDR3 loop: CASGRDRVQAGNTIYF. In DNA form, the CDR3 reads TGTGCCAGCGGCCGGGACAGGGTCCAAGCTGGAAACACCATATATTTT.